Below are 3 T cell receptor beta chains sequenced from a single sample in a study of shared clonotypes between healthy human individuals. Method: immunoSEQ multiplex PCR; TCRdb's copy keeps in-frame clones and lacks some. The data show about 2,100,000 clones, 90% to 95% seen once. Naive CD8 cells, CD45RO-negative and positively selected for CCR7, excluded terminally differentiated effector memory CD45RA+ cells. Material for sequencing was naive CD8+ T cells from PBMCs. The receptors were gathered from a man younger than 35 in good health. Some clones in this sample may be carry-over from other donors' samples.

The rearrangement joins TRBV27 to TRBJ2-7; TRBD2 might be the D (6 bases). Trimming took 6 bases from V and 2 from J, leaving 17 bases between them. The CDR3 length is 15 residues. Germline V gene lookup returns CDR1 MNHEY and CDR2 SMNVEV (reference sequence). For the CDR3, the DNA is TGTGCCAGCAGACCGGAGGGGCCCACAACCTACGAGCAGTACTTC. Translation gives CASRPEGPTTYEQYF.

The V and J genes are TRBV5-5 and TRBJ1-1, with a possible D match to TRBD1 (5 bases). Looked up from germline, CDR1 is SGHKS and CDR2 is YYEKEE (reference sequence). V lost 4 bases and J lost 1, with 23 bases in between. The CDR3 is 18 amino acids. The DNA of the CDR3 is TGTGCCAGCAGCCCCGGGTGGGGGATCAAGTATGCGAACACTGAAGCTTTCTTT. Residues: CASSPGWGIKYANTEAFF.

The chain recombines TRBV27 with TRBJ2-5; D unclear. Germline V CDR1 and CDR2: MNHEY, SMNVEV (reference sequence). The CDR3 length is 15 residues. V was cut by 5 bases and J by 7 bases, with 20 bases left in between. The CDR3 coding sequence is TGTGCCAGCAGTCCTACCCGGATGATATCGGGGACCCAGTACTTC. This codes for CASSPTRMISGTQYF.